The present T cell receptor beta chain was sequenced within a study of blood T cell repertoires in COVID-19. Sequencing was performed with immunoSEQ multiplex PCR; in TCRdb, only in-frame clones are kept and a portion is missing. The sample consists of some 210,000 clones, about 88% of them appearing once. V was cut by 0 bases and J by 12 bases, with 12 bases left in between. Germline CDR1 is KGHSH and CDR2 is LQKENI. The CDR3 is made up of 13 amino acids. The chain carries TRBV18 and TRBJ2-1; maybe TRBD2 (6 bases). This sequence originates from a woman in her thirties or forties who had recovered from COVID-19. Sequenced: peripheral blood. In DNA, the CDR3 is TGTGCCAGCTCACCACCGATGCGGGACGGGCAGTTCTTC. Its protein product is CASSPPMRDGQFF.